The clone carrying this T cell receptor beta chain was counted at least ten times. Its target is not known. Unique molecular identifier tags were affixed to discrete cDNA molecules. TCRdb analysed the 5' RACE reads with MiXCR anew, one entry per CDR3 protein. The sample lists tens of thousands of distinct CDR3 sequences, more than 4% occurring once. The data originate from a study of early T cells in non-severe SARS-CoV-2 infection. At the level of the study: RNA in bulk from unsorted whole blood was sequenced, and chains were unpaired. Study-level points and caveats: Matches to VDJdb favored anti-spike CD8 responses and missed private and CD4 specificities.

The junction had 9 bases not matched to a gene; V was cut back by 7 bases and J by 1 base. In germline, CDR1 is MNHEY, CDR2 SMNVEV (reference sequence). This CDR3 spans 16 amino acids. The chain employs TRBV27 and TRBJ1-1, with TRBD1 matching over 10 bases. The sample consisted of whole blood. The TCR originated in an adult who was a healthcare worker with PCR-confirmed SARS-CoV-2 infection or an uninfected control (not recorded which). CDR3 DNA: TGTGCCAGCATGGACTCCTGGGACAGGGGGAACACTGAAGCTTTCTTT. It specifies CASMDSWDRGNTEAFF.